This T cell receptor (beta chain) appears in the sequencing data of a study of blood T cell repertoires in COVID-19. Study-level background: Sources were T cells, B-cell-depleted T cells, or PBMCs; the material itself was cDNA or gDNA.

Recovered participants had two consecutive negative NP/OP PCR tests, healthcare professional clearance, or symptom resolution. Original analysis: Amplified reference gene primers provided the basis for estimating nucleated cell counts. Sequencing was performed with immunoSEQ multiplex PCR; in TCRdb, only in-frame clones are kept and a portion is missing. V, J and clone size are taken as reported in that table, and D and trimming were inferred from the DNA itself. The data hold 200,000 to 250,000 clones, with 65% to 90% observed a single time. The source of this sequence is a man aged 35 to 55 who had recovered from COVID-19. Source material: PBMCs or T cells enriched from blood (not recorded which).

The CDR3 DNA sequence: TGTGCCAGCTCAGCCGGGACAGTTAACTATGGCTACACCTTC. Protein: CASSAGTVNYGYTF. The chain uses TRBV18 and TRBJ1-2, with 7 bases lining up with TRBD1. This CDR3 contains 14 residues. With V trimmed by 5 bases and J by 1 base, 4 bases remained unmatched. Germline V gene lookup returns CDR1 KGHSH and CDR2 LQKENI.